Sequencing of this TCR beta chain was carried out in a study of cytomegalovirus exposure and HLA in healthy donors. The CDR3 runs to 11 residues. Trimming removed 5 bases from V and 5 bases from J, with 8 bases in between. Germline V CDR1 and CDR2: GTSNPN, SVGIG (reference sequence). Primers: 60 Vbeta forward and 13 Jbeta reverse. Authors' data handling: Later analysis identified some 88 million unique TCR beta chains, some 10 million shared. The data were produced by immunoSEQ multiplex PCR, yet TCRdb's version contains in-frame clones alone and is incomplete. The V and J calls and clone size are taken from that table; D and trimming were inferred from the DNA. Among about 130,000 clones listed, roughly three quarters were seen once.

The source material was PBMCs. V usage is TRBV30 and J usage is TRBJ2-3, with D tentatively TRBD2 (6 bases). This receptor was taken from a young man in good health and CMV-seronegative. Here the CDR3 reads CAWGGRDTQYF. The CDR3, as DNA: TGTGCCTGGGGGGGGAGAGATACGCAGTATTTT.